One sample yielded the 2 T cell receptor beta chains listed below, sequenced in a study of cytomegalovirus exposure and HLA in healthy donors. The PCR used 60 Vbeta and 13 Jbeta primers. Some clones are missing from TCRdb's copy, which holds only in-frame ones; the method was immunoSEQ multiplex PCR. The sample lists 77,000 or so clones; 70% to 85% were seen once. The specimen was PBMCs. Every receptor here comes from a man between 65 and 85 years old in good health and CMV-seropositive.

This clone was counted once. The chain combines TRBV4-1 with TRBJ2-3; TRBD2 might be the D (7 bases). The CDR3 extends over 13 amino acids. Germline V gene data show CDR1 as MGHRA and CDR2 as YSYEKL. V gave up 8 bases and J gave up 6 bases, with 15 bases separating them. CDR3 amino acids: CASGDGGLDTQYF. CDR3 in DNA: TGCGCCAGCGGGGACGGGGGGCTGGATACGCAGTATTTT.

The V and J genes are TRBV28 and TRBJ2-3; TRBD1 matches 12 bases. J was trimmed by 6 bases and V by 6 bases; bases with no gene match: 7. The CDR3 is 15 amino acids. Germline V gene data show CDR1 as MDHEN and CDR2 as SYDVKM. The CDR3 reads CASSLPGTGGDTQYF. The CDR3 DNA reads as TGTGCCAGCAGCCTCCCCGGGACAGGGGGCGATACGCAGTATTTT.